These T cell receptor beta chains were read from a single sample in a study of blood T cell repertoires in COVID-19. Sequencing was performed with immunoSEQ multiplex PCR; in TCRdb, only in-frame clones are kept and a portion is missing. The table has some 150,000 clones, about 80% seen once. Sequencing used peripheral blood. Source of these receptors: a human donor in a cohort sampled during active COVID-19. The CDR3 runs from the conserved cysteine through the conserved F or W. Each record gives: J gene, D gene, V gene, clone size, CDR3 protein, CDR3 DNA. D genes are given only for firm matches. Not all rows give a size; the values are once, few, many and, for expanded clones, a class.

j_call: TRBJ2-5; d_call: TRBD2; v_call: TRBV19; clone_size: NA; cdr3_aa: CASGGGTNRPQYF; cdr3_nt: TGTGCCAGCGGGGGGGGGACTAATCGGCCCCAGTACTTC
j_call: TRBJ1-1; d_call: NA; v_call: TRBV7-2; clone_size: NA; cdr3_aa: CASSLALRGYTEAFF; cdr3_nt: TGTGCCAGCAGCTTAGCGCTCAGAGGATACACTGAAGCTTTCTTT
j_call: TRBJ2-5; d_call: TRBD2; v_call: TRBV5-1; clone_size: NA; cdr3_aa: CASSSNPGLAGGETQYF; cdr3_nt: TGCGCCAGCAGCTCTAACCCAGGACTAGCGGGAGGGGAGACCCAGTACTTC
j_call: TRBJ1-1; d_call: NA; v_call: TRBV21-1; clone_size: few; cdr3_aa: CASSKSTGSNTEAFF; cdr3_nt: TGTGCCAGCAGCAAAAGCACGGGATCGAACACTGAAGCTTTCTTT
j_call: TRBJ2-1; d_call: TRBD1; v_call: TRBV19; clone_size: NA; cdr3_aa: CASKGTGTALYNEQFF; cdr3_nt: TGTGCCAGTAAAGGGACCGGGACAGCCCTATACAATGAGCAGTTCTTC
j_call: TRBJ1-2; d_call: NA; v_call: TRBV7-2; clone_size: NA; cdr3_aa: CASSSQDSEGYTF; cdr3_nt: TGTGCCAGCAGCTCACAGGATTCGGAGGGCTACACCTTC
j_call: TRBJ2-1; d_call: NA; v_call: TRBV5-1; clone_size: NA; cdr3_aa: CASSLPQYNEQFF; cdr3_nt: TGCGCCAGCAGCTTACCACAGTACAATGAGCAGTTCTTC
j_call: TRBJ1-5; d_call: NA; v_call: TRBV6-5; clone_size: NA; cdr3_aa: CASSTGLNGQPQHF; cdr3_nt: TGTGCCAGCAGCACGGGACTCAACGGGCAGCCCCAGCATTTT
j_call: TRBJ1-6; d_call: NA; v_call: TRBV1; clone_size: NA; cdr3_aa: CTSSHVGHYNSPLHF; cdr3_nt: TGCACCAGCAGCCACGTGGGACATTATAATTCACCCCTCCACTTT
j_call: TRBJ2-5; d_call: NA; v_call: TRBV5-3; clone_size: NA; cdr3_aa: CARTPERHPGETQYF; cdr3_nt: TGTGCCAGAACCCCTGAGAGGCACCCCGGGGAGACCCAGTACTTC
j_call: TRBJ1-5; d_call: TRBD1; v_call: TRBV6-1; clone_size: NA; cdr3_aa: CASSTGVAQPQHF; cdr3_nt: TGTGCCAGCAGCACAGGGGTTGCCCAGCCCCAGCATTTT
j_call: TRBJ2-1; d_call: NA; v_call: TRBV9; clone_size: NA; cdr3_aa: CASSVGGDSYNEQFF; cdr3_nt: TGTGCCAGCAGCGTAGGTGGAGACTCCTACAATGAGCAGTTCTTC
j_call: TRBJ2-1; d_call: TRBD2; v_call: TRBV3-1/TRBV3-2; clone_size: NA; cdr3_aa: CASSQGLAGANEQFF; cdr3_nt: TGTGCCAGCAGCCAAGGACTAGCGGGGGCCAATGAGCAGTTCTTC
j_call: TRBJ1-3; d_call: NA; v_call: TRBV6-5; clone_size: NA; cdr3_aa: CASSYSKGITGNTIYF; cdr3_nt: TGTGCCAGCAGTTACTCGAAGGGGATTACTGGAAACACCATATATTTT
j_call: TRBJ2-3; d_call: NA; v_call: TRBV5-1; clone_size: few; cdr3_aa: CASSWSSGADTQYF; cdr3_nt: TGCGCCAGCAGCTGGTCCTCGGGGGCAGATACGCAGTATTTT
j_call: TRBJ2-3; d_call: TRBD2; v_call: TRBV19; clone_size: NA; cdr3_aa: CASTPSLAVAGTDTQYF; cdr3_nt: TGTGCCAGTACCCCCTCCCTCGCGGTAGCGGGAACAGATACGCAGTATTTT
j_call: TRBJ2-1; d_call: NA; v_call: TRBV5-1; clone_size: NA; cdr3_aa: CASSKTVGAGSNEQFF; cdr3_nt: TGCGCCAGCAGCAAAACTGTGGGGGCAGGGAGCAATGAGCAGTTCTTC
j_call: TRBJ1-2; d_call: NA; v_call: TRBV14; clone_size: NA; cdr3_aa: CASSQQGNYGYTF; cdr3_nt: TGTGCCAGCAGCCAGCAGGGCAACTATGGCTACACCTTC
j_call: TRBJ1-2; d_call: TRBD1; v_call: TRBV30; clone_size: once; cdr3_aa: CATDRAYGYTF; cdr3_nt: TGTGCCACGGACAGGGCCTATGGCTACACCTTC
j_call: TRBJ2-2; d_call: NA; v_call: TRBV5-1; clone_size: NA; cdr3_aa: CASSPGLHGELFF; cdr3_nt: TGCGCCAGCAGCCCCGGACTTCACGGGGAGCTGTTTTTT
j_call: TRBJ1-5; d_call: NA; v_call: TRBV6-5; clone_size: NA; cdr3_aa: CASRPEGVSNQPQHF; cdr3_nt: TGTGCCAGCAGGCCGGAAGGGGTAAGCAATCAGCCCCAGCATTTT
j_call: TRBJ2-1; d_call: TRBD1; v_call: TRBV19; clone_size: NA; cdr3_aa: CASSTGTGGGSYNEQFF; cdr3_nt: TGTGCCAGTAGTACCGGGACAGGGGGGGGCTCCTACAATGAGCAGTTCTTC
j_call: TRBJ1-2; d_call: TRBD1; v_call: TRBV2; clone_size: once; cdr3_aa: CASRITGDRYYGYTF; cdr3_nt: TGTGCCAGCAGAATAACAGGGGACCGCTACTATGGCTACACCTTC
j_call: TRBJ2-5; d_call: TRBD1; v_call: TRBV27; clone_size: few; cdr3_aa: CASSSPTGGKETQYF; cdr3_nt: TGTGCCAGCAGTTCCCCGACAGGGGGAAAAGAGACCCAGTACTTC
j_call: TRBJ2-6; d_call: NA; v_call: TRBV18; clone_size: NA; cdr3_aa: CASSPPWGVNRYSGANVLTF; cdr3_nt: TGTGCCAGCTCACCACCCTGGGGAGTTAACCGTTACTCTGGGGCCAACGTCCTGACTTTC
j_call: TRBJ2-3; d_call: TRBD1; v_call: TRBV7-9; clone_size: NA; cdr3_aa: CASSLDRASTDTQYF; cdr3_nt: TGTGCCAGCAGCCTCGACAGGGCTAGCACAGATACGCAGTATTTT
j_call: TRBJ2-1; d_call: TRBD1; v_call: TRBV7-7; clone_size: NA; cdr3_aa: CASSLLGPTDLRTGTSYNEQFF; cdr3_nt: TGTGCCAGCAGCTTACTTGGGCCAACTGACCTACGGACAGGGACGTCCTACAATGAGCAGTTCTTC
j_call: TRBJ1-4; d_call: NA; v_call: TRBV29-1; clone_size: many; cdr3_aa: CSVNLGSEKLFF; cdr3_nt: TGCAGCGTCAACTTGGGGAGTGAAAAACTGTTTTTT
j_call: TRBJ2-2; d_call: NA; v_call: TRBV11-3; clone_size: NA; cdr3_aa: CASSLSRDTLSGELFF; cdr3_nt: TGTGCCAGCAGCCTATCCCGGGACACATTATCCGGGGAGCTGTTTTTT
j_call: TRBJ2-1; d_call: NA; v_call: TRBV19; clone_size: once; cdr3_aa: CASRERAGSGNEQFF; cdr3_nt: TGTGCCAGTAGGGAAAGGGCAGGGTCTGGCAATGAGCAGTTCTTC
j_call: TRBJ1-3; d_call: NA; v_call: TRBV5-1; clone_size: NA; cdr3_aa: CASRRGLSSGNTIYF; cdr3_nt: TGCGCCAGCAGGCGGGGTCTTAGCTCTGGAAACACCATATATTTT
j_call: TRBJ2-7; d_call: NA; v_call: TRBV7-9; clone_size: once; cdr3_aa: CASSLARGDPTSYEQYF; cdr3_nt: TGTGCCAGCAGCTTAGCGCGCGGGGACCCTACCTCCTACGAGCAGTACTTC
j_call: TRBJ2-3; d_call: NA; v_call: TRBV19; clone_size: NA; cdr3_aa: CASSPDSRIGQYF; cdr3_nt: TGTGCCAGTAGTCCGGACTCTAGAATAGGGCAGTATTTT
j_call: TRBJ2-7; d_call: TRBD1; v_call: TRBV19; clone_size: NA; cdr3_aa: CASSIGAGGTDEQYF; cdr3_nt: TGTGCCAGTAGTATAGGCGCAGGGGGAACAGACGAGCAGTACTTC
j_call: TRBJ1-5; d_call: NA; v_call: TRBV14; clone_size: NA; cdr3_aa: CASSQDYNQPQHF; cdr3_nt: TGTGCCAGCAGCCAAGATTACAATCAGCCCCAGCATTTT
j_call: TRBJ1-5; d_call: TRBD1; v_call: TRBV28; clone_size: NA; cdr3_aa: CASSSDRVGQPQHF; cdr3_nt: TGTGCCAGCAGTTCTGACAGGGTAGGTCAGCCCCAGCATTTT
j_call: TRBJ2-5; d_call: TRBD2; v_call: TRBV5-1; clone_size: NA; cdr3_aa: CASSLRGAGGQETQYF; cdr3_nt: TGCGCCAGCAGCCTCAGGGGAGCGGGAGGGCAAGAGACCCAGTACTTC
j_call: TRBJ1-3; d_call: NA; v_call: TRBV5-5; clone_size: NA; cdr3_aa: CASSLGGGNSGNTIYF; cdr3_nt: TGTGCCAGCAGCTTGGGGGGAGGCAACTCTGGAAACACCATATATTTT
j_call: TRBJ1-1; d_call: TRBD1; v_call: TRBV5-1; clone_size: NA; cdr3_aa: CASSGGTGPNTEAFF; cdr3_nt: TGCGCCAGCAGCGGGGGGACAGGACCGAACACTGAAGCTTTCTTT
j_call: TRBJ1-6; d_call: TRBD1; v_call: TRBV10-3; clone_size: NA; cdr3_aa: CAITPGQGKDSPLHF; cdr3_nt: TGTGCCATCACCCCGGGACAGGGAAAAGATTCACCCCTCCACTTT
j_call: TRBJ2-1; d_call: NA; v_call: TRBV11-3; clone_size: NA; cdr3_aa: CASSTTGQSYNEQFF; cdr3_nt: TGTGCCAGCAGCACCACAGGTCAGTCCTACAATGAGCAGTTCTTC